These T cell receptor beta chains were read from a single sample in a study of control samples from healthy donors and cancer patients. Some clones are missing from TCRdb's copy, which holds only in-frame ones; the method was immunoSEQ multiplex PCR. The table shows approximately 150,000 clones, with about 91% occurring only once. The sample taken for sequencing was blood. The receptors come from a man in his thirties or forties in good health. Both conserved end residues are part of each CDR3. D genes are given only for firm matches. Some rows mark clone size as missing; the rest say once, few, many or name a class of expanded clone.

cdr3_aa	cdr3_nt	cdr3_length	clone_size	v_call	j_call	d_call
CASQTQDTQYF	TGCGCCAGCCAGACCCAAGATACGCAGTATTTT	11	NA	TRBV10-2	TRBJ2-3	NA
CASSLHPGQGTNEQFF	TGCGCCAGCAGCTTGCACCCGGGACAGGGCACAAATGAGCAGTTCTTC	16	NA	TRBV5-1	TRBJ2-1	TRBD1
CATGTSSWDTQYF	TGTGCCACCGGGACGTCCAGCTGGGATACGCAGTATTTT	13	NA	TRBV6-5	TRBJ2-3	NA
CASSDPSGVNTDTQYF	TGTGCCAGCAGCGATCCTAGCGGGGTCAATACAGATACGCAGTATTTT	16	NA	TRBV7-8	TRBJ2-3	TRBD2
CAISESGDDNQPQHF	TGTGCCATCAGTGAGTCCGGGGACGACAATCAGCCCCAGCATTTT	15	NA	TRBV10-3	TRBJ1-5	NA
CASSISSGGHSYNEQFF	TGTGCCAGTAGTATTAGTAGCGGGGGTCACTCCTACAATGAGCAGTTCTTC	17	NA	TRBV19	TRBJ2-1	TRBD2
CASSLSRTGGTEAFF	TGTGCCAGCAGTTTATCACGAACAGGGGGCACTGAAGCTTTCTTT	15	NA	TRBV27	TRBJ1-1	TRBD1
CAIPASGGGRLNSPLHF	TGTGCCATACCTGCTTCGGGAGGGGGCCGTCTGAATTCACCCCTCCACTTT	17	NA	TRBV28	TRBJ1-6	TRBD1
CASSAMAGVKHTQYF	TGTGCCAGCAGTGCGATGGCGGGGGTTAAACATACGCAGTATTTT	15	NA	TRBV9	TRBJ2-3	TRBD2
CASSLESGGLENTIYF	TGCGCCAGCAGCTTGGAGTCCGGGGGGCTAGAAAACACCATATATTTT	16	NA	TRBV5-1	TRBJ1-3	NA
CASRPGQGHGNEQFF	TGTGCCAGCAGGCCCGGGCAGGGGCACGGAAATGAGCAGTTCTTC	15	few	TRBV7-9	TRBJ2-1	NA
CASSVPGGPYEQYF	TGTGCCAGCAGTGTCCCCGGGGGGCCCTACGAGCAGTACTTC	14	NA	TRBV28	TRBJ2-7	NA
CAISNWTGGLTEAFF	TGTGCCATCAGCAACTGGACAGGGGGCCTCACTGAAGCTTTCTTT	15	NA	TRBV10-3	TRBJ1-1	TRBD1
CASSWTGGGYEQYF	TGTGCCAGCAGTTGGACAGGGGGTGGGTACGAGCAGTACTTC	14	NA	TRBV27	TRBJ2-7	TRBD1
CASSQDGGVPQYGYTF	TGTGCCAGCAGCCAAGATGGTGGGGTGCCCCAATATGGCTACACCTTC	16	NA	TRBV3-1/TRBV3-2	TRBJ1-2	NA
CATSDVDSTEAFF	TGTGCCACCAGTGATGTGGACAGCACTGAAGCTTTCTTT	13	NA	TRBV24-1	TRBJ1-1	NA
CASSMRGSYEQYF	TGTGCCAGTAGTATGCGGGGGTCCTACGAGCAGTACTTC	13	NA	TRBV19	TRBJ2-7	TRBD2
CASNYDFANTGELFF	TGCGCCAGCAATTATGACTTCGCGAACACCGGGGAGCTGTTTTTT	15	NA	TRBV5-1	TRBJ2-2	NA
CATGTATNEKLFF	TGTGCCACTGGGACCGCAACTAATGAAAAACTGTTTTTT	13	NA	TRBV10-3	TRBJ1-4	NA
CASSLGNRAYGYTF	TGTGCCAGCAGTTTGGGGAACCGGGCCTATGGCTACACCTTC	14	NA	TRBV28	TRBJ1-2	NA